The subject of this entry is one TCR beta chain. An end of the junction does not agree with germline; a read error may underlie this. The data derive from a study of preoperative IRX-2 immunotherapy in early breast cancer. Treatment described: preoperative locoregional IRX-2 cytokine immunotherapy. Samples came from a phase Ib trial of preoperative locoregional IRX-2 cytokine immunotherapy. Data came from immunoSEQ multiplex PCR; TCRdb stores just in-frame clones and leaves some out. The sample lists roughly 99,000 clones, more than 80% occurring once. Germline V gene lookup returns CDR1 SGHVT and CDR2 SQSDAQ. CDR3 length equals 14 residues.

The TCR originated in a human donor with breast cancer. V is TRBV7-4 and J is TRBJ2-3; TRBD2 might be the D (6 bases). This sample comprised tumor tissue, obtained after IRX-2 immunotherapy. The CDR3 DNA follows: TGTGCTAGCAGCTTAGCGTCGGGGGCAGATACGCAGTATTTT. Encoded protein: CASSLASGADTQYF.